These 8 T cell receptor beta chains came from one sample sequenced in a study of T-cell reconstitution after alpha-beta-depleted transplantation in children. Researchers prepared the TCRbeta library using unique molecular identifiers, the study reports. TCRdb redid the calling of the PCR reads with MiXCR, one entry per CDR3 protein. Of hundreds of thousands of distinct CDR3 sequences listed, approximately 13% are singletons. The input for sequencing was PBMCs, mostly from graft donor cells, taken 360 days after TCRalphabeta/CD19-depleted stem cell transplant. The source of these receptors is a male patient younger than 18 who had a stem cell transplant for acute myeloid leukemia, so the T cells may come from the graft donor.

The J gene is TRBJ1-2, the V gene TRBV29-1; the match to TRBD1 covers 8 bases. Germline values: CDR1 SQVTM, CDR2 ANQGSEA. The J segment lost 3 bases and the V segment lost 7 bases, leaving 4 bases of the junction unmatched. This CDR3 has 12 amino acids. CDR3 protein: CSAGQGDYGYTF. DNA of the CDR3: TGCAGCGCTGGACAGGGAGACTATGGCTACACCTTC.

This clonotype was counted ten times or more. This chain uses TRBV5-1 with TRBJ2-1; D is possibly TRBD2 (5 bases). V dropped 4 bases and J dropped 9 bases, with 20 bases sitting between them. This CDR3 is built from 15 residues. Per the germline V gene, CDR1 is SGHRS and CDR2 is YFSETQ. CDR3: CASSATGVQGGEQFF. The CDR3, as DNA: TGCGCCAGCAGCGCCACCGGGGTCCAAGGAGGTGAGCAGTTCTTC.

This clonotype was observed a handful of times. The chain uses TRBV12-3 or TRBV12-4 and TRBJ2-7, with TRBD1 identical over 7 bases. This CDR3 spans 13 amino acids. The junction had 8 bases not matched to a gene; V was cut back by 6 bases and J by 6 bases. The CDR3 DNA follows: TGTGCCAGCAGGTCGACAGGGATGGGCGAGCAGTACTTC. It yields the protein CASRSTGMGEQYF.

Many counts were recorded for this clonotype. V usage is TRBV7-8 and J usage is TRBJ2-7; TRBD2 aligns across 10 bases. The CDR3 sequence is 15 residues long. Germline trimming cut 7 bases from V and 7 bases from J; bases unmatched to any gene: 13. Germline CDR1 SGHVS, CDR2 FQNEAQ. The CDR3 coding sequence is TGTGCCAGCATTCGAGAAACTAGCGGGAAAGGGGAGCAGTACTTC. Its protein product is CASIRETSGKGEQYF.

CDR3 bases: TGTGCCAGCAGCTTTCTTGAGGAGCGGAATGAAGCTTTCTTT. Protein sequence: CASSFLEERNEAFF. The V gene is TRBV7-2, the J gene TRBJ1-1; D is unresolved. The CDR3 covers 14 residues. Looked up from germline, CDR1 is SGHTA and CDR2 is FQGNSA. Trimming took off 3 bases at V and 7 bases at J, with 15 bases between the two ends.

This chain links TRBV6-5 with TRBJ1-5; D gene ambiguous. This CDR3 is 14 amino acids long. V shed 2 bases and J shed 7 bases, with 12 bases lying between them. Germline CDR1 and CDR2: MNHEY and SVGAGI. The CDR3 nucleotides read TGTGCCAGCAGTTACGAAGGGCGGTACCAGCCCCAGCATTTT. Its translation is CASSYEGRYQPQHF.

The rearrangement joins TRBV25-1 to TRBJ2-7; D may be TRBD1 or TRBD2 (5 bases each). Trimming stripped 3 bases from V and 1 base from J, with 19 bases between. The CDR3 runs 17 residues. Germline CDR1 and CDR2: MGHDK and SYGVNS. CDR3 sequence (DNA): TGTGCCAGCAGTGAGGTGGAAGGGGACCTCAAATCCTACGAGCAGTACTTC. It translates to CASSEVEGDLKSYEQYF.

J is TRBJ2-1 and V is TRBV4-2; D might be TRBD2 (5 bases). V shed 2 bases and J shed 0 bases, with 11 bases lying between them. The germline CDR1 and CDR2 sequences are LGHNA and YNFKEQ. There are 16 residues in the CDR3. The CDR3 DNA follows: TGTGCCAGCAGCCAATTCGCGGGCGACTCCTACAATGAGCAGTTCTTC. It codes for CASSQFAGDSYNEQFF.